This T cell receptor (beta chain) was sequenced for a study of blood T cell repertoires in COVID-19. Study summary: Sources were T cells, B-cell-depleted T cells, or PBMCs; the material itself was cDNA or gDNA.

V shed 4 bases and J shed 4 bases, with 11 bases lying between them. Germline-derived CDR1 and CDR2 are SGHTS and YDEGEE. The length of the CDR3 is 13 residues. Clones were read by immunoSEQ multiplex PCR, and TCRdb kept only the in-frame ones, dropping some. The sample consists of 200,000 to 250,000 clones, 70% to 90% of them appearing once. Sequenced: PBMCs or T cells enriched from blood (not recorded which). The TCR comes from a man aged 30 to 39 who had recovered from COVID-19. The chain carries TRBV5-8 and TRBJ1-2; D ambiguous. DNA for the CDR3: TGTGCCAGCAGCCGGGTTCGGGGCTATGGCTACACCTTC. Translated, it gives CASSRVRGYGYTF.